This T cell receptor beta chain derives from a study of human thymus T cells. Points from the study as a whole: In thymic and blood repertoires alike, V and J usage looked biased.

Clones were sequenced by immunoSEQ multiplex PCR, and TCRdb holds only the in-frame ones, with some missing. Here the sample spans tens of thousands of clones, 85% to 95% being singletons. Thymic material originated from resections removed in the course of corrective heart surgery. The sample donors, healthy Finnish infants, were having corrective surgery for congenital heart defects. Of note for this clone: Its antigen is still unknown.

The sequence derives from a girl younger than two with a congenital heart defect but otherwise immunologically healthy. Sample: thymus tissue.

CDR3 sequence (DNA): TGTGCCAGCAGCGGTGGTCCGCTAGCGGGAGGGGACTCCTACAATGAGCAGTTCTTC. This codes for CASSGGPLAGGDSYNEQFF. The chain links TRBV5-8 to TRBJ2-1; TRBD2 matches at 12 bases. The CDR3 is made up of 19 amino acids. Germline CDR1 SGHTS, CDR2 YDEGEE. V was pared by 4 bases and J by 0 bases, with 11 bases of the junction left unmatched. Filled out from reference TRBV5-8 and TRBJ2-1, the complete variable domain reads EAGVTQSPTHLIKTRGQQATLRCSPISGHTSVYWYQQALGLGLQFLLWYDEGEERNRGNFPPRFSGRQFPNYSSELNVNALELEDSALYLCASSGGPLAGGDSYNEQFFGPGTRLTVL.